The 8 T cell receptor beta chains listed next were all sequenced from one sample in a study of blood T cell repertoires in COVID-19. Using immunoSEQ multiplex PCR, the repertoire was profiled, and TCRdb retains in-frame clones only, with some absent. The sample records about 15,000 clones, roughly 75% being singletons. Sequenced: peripheral blood. The receptors stem from a man aged 55 to 70 with active or convalescent COVID-19.

V is TRBV7-9 and J is TRBJ2-7; tentatively, D is TRBD1 (6 bases). V lost 5 bases to trimming and J lost 2 bases, with 16 bases between them. The CDR3 spans 15 residues. Germline values: CDR1 SEHNR, CDR2 FQNEAQ (reference sequence). In nucleotides, the CDR3 is TGTGCCAGCAGCCTACAAGGGGGACAAACCTACGAGCAGTACTTC. It codes for CASSLQGGQTYEQYF.

J is TRBJ1-2 and V is TRBV5-1; TRBD1 matches at 7 bases. The CDR3 consists of 14 residues. The V and J ends lost 4 bases and 4 bases, in that order; junction bases with no gene match: 7. Germline V gene lookup returns CDR1 SGHRS and CDR2 YFSETQ. CDR3 bases: TGCGCCAGCAGCACTGGGACAGAACCCTATGGCTACACCTTC. Translation: CASSTGTEPYGYTF.

This chain uses TRBV12-5 with TRBJ2-3; 9 bases align to TRBD2. Unmatched junction bases numbered 10, after V lost 1 base and J lost 2 bases. CDR3 length: 18 amino acids. The V gene's germline CDR1 is LGHNT and CDR2 FRNRAP. The DNA of the CDR3 is TGTGCTAGTGGTTTGGCCCATTCTAGCGGGGTCATCACAGATACGCAGTATTTT. Translating gives CASGLAHSSGVITDTQYF.

This sequence joins TRBV6-1 and TRBJ2-2, with a possible D match to TRBD1 (8 bases). Trimming left V 1 base short and J 6 bases short, with 12 bases between. Germline V gene sequence: CDR1 MNHNS, CDR2 SASEGT. CDR3 length equals 15 residues. CDR3: CASSEEQGGAGELFF. CDR3 sequence (DNA): TGTGCCAGCAGTGAAGAACAGGGGGGGGCCGGGGAGCTGTTTTTT.

This chain joins TRBV5-1 and TRBJ2-1; TRBD1 agrees at 10 bases. The CDR3 runs 17 residues. V shed 4 bases and J 4 bases; nucleotides not matched to a gene: 11. Per germline, CDR1 SGHRS and CDR2 YFSETQ. The DNA for the CDR3 is TGCGCCAGCAGCCCCTTCAAAGGGACAGGGGAATACAATGAGCAGTTCTTC. Protein: CASSPFKGTGEYNEQFF.

This clone has only a few counts. The chain is built from TRBV5-4 and TRBJ2-7; D not certain. V lost 1 base, J lost 4 bases, and 9 bases lay in between. Germline V gene data show CDR1 as SGHNT and CDR2 as YYREEE (reference sequence). The CDR3 is made up of 13 amino acids. CDR3 sequence: CASSLYTSYEQYF. The CDR3 DNA is TGTGCCAGCAGCTTGTACACCTCTTACGAGCAGTACTTC.

The chain is built from TRBV29-1 and TRBJ2-7; D is undetermined. Germline CDR1 SQVTM, CDR2 ANQGSEA. The CDR3 totals 12 residues. Trimming took 6 bases from V and 1 from J, leaving 10 bases between them. CDR3 sequence: CSVRASSYEQYF. Written as DNA, the CDR3 is TGCAGCGTCCGAGCGTCATCCTACGAGCAGTACTTC.

J is TRBJ2-5 and V is TRBV20-1; no clear D. V lost 5 bases, J lost 4 bases, and 5 bases lay in between. The CDR3 sequence is 10 residues long. Germline V gene data show CDR1 as DFQATT and CDR2 as SNEGSKA (reference sequence). CDR3 nucleotides: TGCAGTGCTCCTCGAGAGACCCAGTACTTC. Amino acid sequence: CSAPRETQYF.